This T cell receptor beta chain was profiled in a study of T cell responses to AZD1222 COVID-19 vaccine. The germline V gene has CDR1 LNHDA and CDR2 SQIVND (reference sequence). The V end was cut by 7 bases, the J end by 1 base, with 10 bases between. There are 13 residues in the CDR3. Data came from immunoSEQ multiplex PCR; TCRdb stores just in-frame clones and leaves some out. Of around 200,000 clones in the sample, roughly 94% are singletons; the top ten hold 1.6%. The rearrangement uses TRBV19 and TRBJ1-1; D is uncertain. The material was peripheral blood, obtained 28 days after the second AZD1222 dose. The clonotype was recovered from an adult who received the AZD1222 COVID-19 vaccine. CDR3 in amino acids: CASNNNRNTEAFF. The CDR3 DNA follows: TGTGCCAGTAATAATAACAGGAACACTGAAGCTTTCTTT.